The 9 T cell receptor beta chains given below trace back to one sample, sequenced in a study of spatial heterogeneity in lung cancer. Documented time point: blood at routine non-recurrence follow-up after resection. Whole RNA from tumor, nontumor lung or frozen PBMC was sequenced unsorted. TCRdb called the 5' RACE reads again in MiXCR, with one record for every CDR3 protein. The table records 51,000 or so distinct CDR3 sequences, roughly 7.4% of them present only once. The sample here was PBMCs, taken at follow-up. These receptors originate from a female donor with early-stage non-small cell lung cancer.

This chain connects TRBV6-2 or TRBV6-3 to TRBJ1-4; TRBD1 aligns across 8 bases. Germline CDR1 and CDR2: MNHEY and SVGEGT. This CDR3 spans 15 amino acids. V lost 4 bases and J lost 3; bases outside the gene matches: 4. The CDR3 DNA follows: TGTGCCAGCAGTTCTCAGGGGGCGGCTAATGAAAAACTGTTTTTT. This codes for CASSSQGAANEKLFF.

This clonotype was detected a few times. The CDR3 DNA reads TGCGCCAGCAGCTTGGCCTTGGACACTGAAGCTTTCTTT. Protein sequence: CASSLALDTEAFF. V gene TRBV5-1 combines with J gene TRBJ1-1; D gene ambiguous. CDR1 is SGHRS and CDR2 is YFSETQ in the germline V gene. This CDR3 region has 13 residues. Trimming removed 0 bases at V and 3 bases at J, with 6 bases between.

This clonotype was seen repeatedly, ten times or more. The rearrangement joins TRBV12-3 or TRBV12-4 to TRBJ1-4; perhaps TRBD1 as D (5 bases). V was pared by 5 bases and J by 4 bases, with 14 bases between. This CDR3 is 15 amino acids long. CDR3 in amino acids: CASSRLVGDNEKLFF. CDR3 sequence (DNA): TGTGCCAGCAGTCGACTGGTGGGGGATAATGAAAAACTGTTTTTT.

In this sample, this clonotype turned up many times. The chain carries TRBV4-2 and TRBJ1-4; the D is unclear. Trimming removed 4 bases from V and 3 bases from J, with 6 bases in between. The CDR3 has 13 residues. Looked up from germline, CDR1 is LGHNA and CDR2 is YNFKEQ. CDR3 sequence reads: CASSLQPNEKLFF. CDR3 DNA: TGTGCCAGCAGCCTACAGCCTAATGAAAAACTGTTTTTT.

This clonotype showed up many times. The chain is built from TRBV12-3 or TRBV12-4 and TRBJ2-5, with TRBD2 as a possible D gene (7 bases). The CDR3 has 13 residues. Trimming cost V 7 bases and J 3 bases, with 12 bases left between them. CDR3: CASTLGGEETQYF. CDR3 sequence (DNA): TGTGCCAGCACCTTAGGGGGGGAAGAGACCCAGTACTTC.

This chain connects TRBV3-1 to TRBJ2-1; 12 bases agree with TRBD1. V shed 0 bases and J 8 bases; nucleotides not matched to a gene: 2. The V gene's germline CDR1 is LGHDT and CDR2 YNNKEL (reference sequence). The CDR3 has 15 residues. Written as DNA, the CDR3 is TGTGCCAGCAGCCAAGATGGGACAGGGGGCGATGAGCAGTTCTTC. Its translation is CASSQDGTGGDEQFF.

This rearrangement joins TRBV9 to TRBJ2-7; 12 nucleotides line up with TRBD2. CDR1 and CDR2 from the germline V gene are SGDLS and YYNGEE. The ends lost 1 base at V and 5 bases at J; junction bases unmatched: 4. There are 15 residues in the CDR3. CDR3 protein: CASSVTSGGYNEQYF. The CDR3 DNA reads as TGTGCCAGCAGCGTAACTAGCGGGGGGTACAACGAGCAGTACTTC.

V is TRBV12-3 or TRBV12-4 and J is TRBJ2-7, with 13 bases that match TRBD2. The V and J ends lost 7 bases and 0 bases, in that order; junction bases with no gene match: 6. This CDR3 is 16 amino acids long. The CDR3 region is CASTPGLAGLSYEQYF. The CDR3 nucleotides are TGTGCCAGCACCCCGGGACTAGCGGGGCTCTCCTACGAGCAGTACTTC.

At least ten counts were recorded for this clonotype. The V and J genes are TRBV3-1 and TRBJ2-1, with D perhaps being TRBD1 or TRBD2 (5 bases each). V gave up 6 bases and J gave up 0 bases, with 12 bases separating them. The CDR3 runs 15 residues. Germline CDR1 and CDR2: LGHDT and YNNKEL (reference sequence). The CDR3 reads CASSQGPTSYNEQFF. The CDR3 nucleotides read TGTGCCAGCAGTCAGGGACCCACCTCCTACAATGAGCAGTTCTTC.